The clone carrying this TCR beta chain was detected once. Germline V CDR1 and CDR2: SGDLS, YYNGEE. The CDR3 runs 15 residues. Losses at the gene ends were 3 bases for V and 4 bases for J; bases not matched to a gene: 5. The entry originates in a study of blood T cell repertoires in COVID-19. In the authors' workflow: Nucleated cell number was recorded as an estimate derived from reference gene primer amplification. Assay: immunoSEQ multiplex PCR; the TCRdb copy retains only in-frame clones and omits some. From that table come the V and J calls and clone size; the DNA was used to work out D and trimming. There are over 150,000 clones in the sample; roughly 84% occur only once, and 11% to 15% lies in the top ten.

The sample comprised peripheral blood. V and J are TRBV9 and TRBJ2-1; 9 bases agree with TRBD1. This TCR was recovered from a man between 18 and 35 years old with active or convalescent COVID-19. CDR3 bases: TGTGCCAGCAGCGGGACAGGGGCCAGTTACAATGAGCAGTTCTTC. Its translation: CASSGTGASYNEQFF. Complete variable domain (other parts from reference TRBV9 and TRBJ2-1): DSGVTQTPKHLITATGQRVTLRCSPRSGDLSVYWYQQSLDQGLQFLIQYYNGEERAKGNILERFSAQQFPDLHSELNLSSLELGDSALYFCASSGTGASYNEQFFGPGTRLTVL.